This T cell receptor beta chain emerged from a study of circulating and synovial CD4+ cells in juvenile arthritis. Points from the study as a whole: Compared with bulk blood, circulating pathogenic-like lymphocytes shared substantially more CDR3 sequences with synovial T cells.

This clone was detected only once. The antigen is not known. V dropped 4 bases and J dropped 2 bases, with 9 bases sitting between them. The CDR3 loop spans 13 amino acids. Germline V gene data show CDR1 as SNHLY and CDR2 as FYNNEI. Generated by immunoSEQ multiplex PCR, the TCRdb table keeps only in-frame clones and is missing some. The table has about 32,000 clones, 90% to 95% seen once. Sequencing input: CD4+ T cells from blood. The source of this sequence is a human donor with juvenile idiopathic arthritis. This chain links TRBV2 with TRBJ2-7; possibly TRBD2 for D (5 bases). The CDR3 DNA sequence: TGTGCCAGCAGTGTTTTGAGGGCCTACGAGCAGTACTTC. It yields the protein CASSVLRAYEQYF.